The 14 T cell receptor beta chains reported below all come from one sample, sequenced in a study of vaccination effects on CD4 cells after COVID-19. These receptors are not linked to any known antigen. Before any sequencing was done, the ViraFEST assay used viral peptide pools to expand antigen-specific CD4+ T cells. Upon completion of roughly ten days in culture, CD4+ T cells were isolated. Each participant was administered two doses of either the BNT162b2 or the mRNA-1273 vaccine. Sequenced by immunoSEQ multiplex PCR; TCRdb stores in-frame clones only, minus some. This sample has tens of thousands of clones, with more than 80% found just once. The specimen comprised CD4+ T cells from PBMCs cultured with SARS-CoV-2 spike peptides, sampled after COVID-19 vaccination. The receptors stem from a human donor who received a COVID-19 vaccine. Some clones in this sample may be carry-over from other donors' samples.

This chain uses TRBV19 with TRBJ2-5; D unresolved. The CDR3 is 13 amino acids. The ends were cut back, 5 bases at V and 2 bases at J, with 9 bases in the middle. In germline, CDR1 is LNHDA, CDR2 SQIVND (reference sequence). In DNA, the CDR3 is TGTGCCAGTAGTCGGGCAGGACAAGAGACCCAGTACTTC. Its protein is CASSRAGQETQYF. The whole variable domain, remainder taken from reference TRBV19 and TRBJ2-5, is DGGITQSPKYLFRKEGQNVTLSCEQNLNHDAMYWYRQDPGQGLRLIYYSQIVNDFQKGDIAEGYSVSREKKESFPLTVTSAQKNPTAFYLCASSRAGQETQYFGPGTRLLVL.

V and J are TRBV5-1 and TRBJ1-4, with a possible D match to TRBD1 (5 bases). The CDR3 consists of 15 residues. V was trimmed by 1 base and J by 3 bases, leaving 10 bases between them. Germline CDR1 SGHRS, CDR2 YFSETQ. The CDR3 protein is CASSLQGPPNEKLFF. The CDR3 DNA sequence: TGCGCCAGCAGCTTGCAGGGTCCACCTAATGAAAAACTGTTTTTT. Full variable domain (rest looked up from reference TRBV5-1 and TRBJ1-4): KAGVTQTPRYLIKTRGQQVTLSCSPISGHRSVSWYQQTPGQGLQFLFEYFSETQRNKGNFPGRFSGRQFSNSRSEMNVSTLELGDSALYLCASSLQGPPNEKLFFGSGTQLSVL.

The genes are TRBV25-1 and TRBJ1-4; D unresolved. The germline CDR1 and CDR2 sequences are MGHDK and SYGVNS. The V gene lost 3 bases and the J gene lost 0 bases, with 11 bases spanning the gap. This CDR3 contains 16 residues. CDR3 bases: TGTGCCAGCAGTGAGACCCCTTATGCAACTAATGAAAAACTGTTTTTT. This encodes CASSETPYATNEKLFF.

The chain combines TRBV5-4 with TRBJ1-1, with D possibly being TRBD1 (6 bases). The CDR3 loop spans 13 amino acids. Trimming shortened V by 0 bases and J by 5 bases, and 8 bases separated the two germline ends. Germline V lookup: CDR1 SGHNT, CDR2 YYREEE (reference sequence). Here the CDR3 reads CASSLEQGTEAFF. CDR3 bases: TGTGCCAGCAGCTTGGAACAGGGAACTGAAGCTTTCTTT.

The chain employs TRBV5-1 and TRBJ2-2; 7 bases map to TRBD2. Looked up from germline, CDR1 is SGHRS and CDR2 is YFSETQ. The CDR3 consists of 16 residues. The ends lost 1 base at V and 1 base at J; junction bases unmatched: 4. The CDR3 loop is CASSLLGLLNTGELFF. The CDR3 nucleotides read TGCGCCAGCAGCTTGCTGGGACTATTGAACACCGGGGAGCTGTTTTTT.

In DNA form, the CDR3 reads TGTGCCAGCCGGCGTCTGAACTATGGCTACACCTTC. Translation: CASRRLNYGYTF. The chain uses TRBV6-5 and TRBJ1-2, with D unresolved. V was trimmed by 8 bases and J by 2 bases, leaving 9 bases between them. This CDR3 comprises 12 residues. Per germline, CDR1 MNHEY and CDR2 SVGAGI.

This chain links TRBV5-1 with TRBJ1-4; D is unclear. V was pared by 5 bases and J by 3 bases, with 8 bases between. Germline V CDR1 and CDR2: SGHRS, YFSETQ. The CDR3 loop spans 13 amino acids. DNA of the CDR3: TGCGCCAGCAGGGGAGGACCTAATGAAAAACTGTTTTTT. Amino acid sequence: CASRGGPNEKLFF.

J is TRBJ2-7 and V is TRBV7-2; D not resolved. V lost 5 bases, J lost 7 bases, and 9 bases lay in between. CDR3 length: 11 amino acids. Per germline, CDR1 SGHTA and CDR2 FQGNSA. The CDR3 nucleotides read TGTGCCAGCAGCCTCTCGAGGGAGCAGTACGTC. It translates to CASSLSREQYV.

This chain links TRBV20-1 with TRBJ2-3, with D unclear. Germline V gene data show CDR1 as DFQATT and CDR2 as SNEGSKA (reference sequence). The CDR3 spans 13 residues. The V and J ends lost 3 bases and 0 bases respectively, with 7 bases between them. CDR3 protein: CSASQDSTDTQYF. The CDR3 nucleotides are TGCAGTGCTAGTCAGGACAGCACAGATACGCAGTATTTT.

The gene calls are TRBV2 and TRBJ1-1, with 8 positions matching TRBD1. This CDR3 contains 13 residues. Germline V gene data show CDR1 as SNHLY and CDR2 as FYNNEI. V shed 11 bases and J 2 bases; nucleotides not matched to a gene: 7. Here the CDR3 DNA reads TGTGCCGGCGGCCAGGGGGCTAACACTGAAGCTTTCTTT. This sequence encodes CAGGQGANTEAFF.

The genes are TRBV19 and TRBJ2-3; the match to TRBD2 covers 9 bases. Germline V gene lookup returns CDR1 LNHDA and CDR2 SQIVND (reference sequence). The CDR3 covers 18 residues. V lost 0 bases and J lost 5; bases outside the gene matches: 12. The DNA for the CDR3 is TGTGCCAGTAGTATAGATGTTTTTAAGACTAGCGGAAGAGATACGCAGTATTTT. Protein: CASSIDVFKTSGRDTQYF.

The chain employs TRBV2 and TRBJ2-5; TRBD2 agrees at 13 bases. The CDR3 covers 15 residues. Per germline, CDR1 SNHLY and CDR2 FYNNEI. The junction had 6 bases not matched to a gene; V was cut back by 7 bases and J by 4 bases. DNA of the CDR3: TGTGCCAGCATGACTAGCGGGGGGTACGCAGAGACCCAGTACTTC. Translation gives CASMTSGGYAETQYF.

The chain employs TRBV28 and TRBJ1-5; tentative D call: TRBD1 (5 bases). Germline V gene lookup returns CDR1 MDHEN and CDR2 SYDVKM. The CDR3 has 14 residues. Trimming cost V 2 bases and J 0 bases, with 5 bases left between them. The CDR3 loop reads CASSLGGSNQPQHF. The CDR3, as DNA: TGTGCCAGCAGTTTAGGGGGTAGCAATCAGCCCCAGCATTTT.

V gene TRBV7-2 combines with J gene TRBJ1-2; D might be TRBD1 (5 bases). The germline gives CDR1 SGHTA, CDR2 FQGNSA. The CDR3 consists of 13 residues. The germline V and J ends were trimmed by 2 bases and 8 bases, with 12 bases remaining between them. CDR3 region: CASSLKGQGGYTF. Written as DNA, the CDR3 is TGTGCCAGCAGCTTAAAAGGTCAGGGAGGCTACACCTTC.